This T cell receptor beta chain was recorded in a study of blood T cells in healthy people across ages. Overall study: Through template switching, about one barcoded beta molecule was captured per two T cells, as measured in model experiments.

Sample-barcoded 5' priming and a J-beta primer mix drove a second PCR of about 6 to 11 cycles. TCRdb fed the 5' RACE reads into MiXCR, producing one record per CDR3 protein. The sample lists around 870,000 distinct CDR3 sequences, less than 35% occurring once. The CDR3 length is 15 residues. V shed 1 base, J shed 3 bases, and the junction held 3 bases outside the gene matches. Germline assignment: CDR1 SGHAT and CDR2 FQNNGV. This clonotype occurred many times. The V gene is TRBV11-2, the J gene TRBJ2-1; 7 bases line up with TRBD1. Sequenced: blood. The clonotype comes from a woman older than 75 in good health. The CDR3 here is CASSLGTGVYNEQFF. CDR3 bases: TGTGCCAGCAGCTTAGGAACAGGGGTCTACAATGAGCAGTTCTTC.